Following are 9 T cell receptor beta chains from one sample sequenced in a study of blood T cell repertoires in COVID-19. Profiling relied on immunoSEQ multiplex PCR, and the TCRdb table lists in-frame clones only, not all of them. The sample contains some 130,000 clones, 79% of which appear only once. The sample comprised peripheral blood. These receptors were taken from a woman older than 75 with acute or convalescent COVID-19.

The V and J genes are TRBV5-4 and TRBJ1-3, with D uncertain. Germline CDR1 and CDR2: SGHNT and YYREEE (reference sequence). Between the trimmed V and J ends, which lost 0 bases and 7 bases, there was a span of 5 bases. The CDR3 extends over 12 amino acids. Written as DNA, the CDR3 is TGTGCCAGCAGCTTGGGGCAGAACACCATATATTTT. It codes for CASSLGQNTIYF.

The count of this clone is one. The CDR3 here is CASSPGLSNQPQHF. In DNA, the CDR3 is TGTGCCAGCAGTCCAGGACTTAGCAATCAGCCCCAGCATTTT. The chain is built from TRBV6-6 and TRBJ1-5; no clear D gene. This CDR3 comprises 14 residues. Deletions cut 5 bases from V and 0 bases from J, with 8 bases between. Germline CDR1 reads MNHNY; CDR2 reads SVGAGI (reference sequence).

This chain connects TRBV5-1 to TRBJ2-3; TRBD2 matches at 8 bases. The CDR3 has 17 residues. V dropped 0 bases and J dropped 4; count of bases not matched to a gene: 10. Germline V gene sequence: CDR1 SGHRS, CDR2 YFSETQ. This CDR3 is CASSLEPSGGTADTQYF. In nucleotides, the CDR3 is TGCGCCAGCAGCTTGGAGCCCAGCGGGGGTACCGCAGATACGCAGTATTTT.

This clone has more than one count but fewer than ten. The chain employs TRBV25-1 and TRBJ2-2; tentative D call: TRBD2 (5 bases). CDR1 is MGHDK, CDR2 SYGVNS, per germline. The CDR3 has 15 residues. V lost 3 bases and J lost 3, with 11 bases in between. CDR3 region: CASSDPGSYTGELFF. CDR3 coding DNA: TGTGCCAGCAGTGATCCGGGGTCCTACACCGGGGAGCTGTTTTTT. The full variable domain, its missing parts supplied by reference TRBV25-1 and TRBJ2-2, is EADIYQTPRYLVIGTGKKITLECSQTMGHDKMYWYQQDPGMELHLIHYSYGVNSTEKGDLSSESTVSRIRTEHFPLTLESARPSHTSQYLCASSDPGSYTGELFFGEGSRLTVL.

The J gene is TRBJ1-2, the V gene TRBV13, with D possibly being TRBD1 (6 bases). V lost 2 bases and J lost 6, with 16 bases in between. This CDR3 is 15 amino acids long. CDR1 is PRHDT, CDR2 FYEKMQ, per germline (reference sequence). The CDR3 is CASSLNPGRGDGYTF. The CDR3 DNA sequence: TGTGCCAGCAGCTTAAACCCGGGCAGGGGAGATGGCTACACCTTC.

The J gene is TRBJ1-3, the V gene TRBV3-1 (or the pseudogene TRBV3-2); D perhaps matches TRBD1 (6 bases). The germline CDR1 and CDR2 sequences are LGHDT and YNNKEL (reference sequence). Trimming removed 4 bases from V and 0 bases from J, with 7 bases in between. This CDR3 region has 14 residues. DNA of the CDR3: TGTGCCAGCAGCCCAGGGGTCTCTGGAAACACCATATATTTT. Amino acids: CASSPGVSGNTIYF.

The CDR3 DNA follows: TGTGCCAGCAGCTTACTGGCAGGGTTGGAGACCCAGTACTTC. Encoded protein: CASSLLAGLETQYF. This chain joins TRBV7-9 and TRBJ2-5; D is perhaps TRBD1 (5 bases). The germline V gene has CDR1 SEHNR and CDR2 FQNEAQ (reference sequence). Trimming stripped 2 bases from V and 5 bases from J, with 12 bases between. This CDR3 spans 14 amino acids. Drawing the rest from reference TRBV7-9 and TRBJ2-5, the complete variable domain is DTGVSQNPRHKITKRGQNVTFRCDPISEHNRLYWYRQTLGQGPEFLTYFQNEAQLEKSRLLSDRFSAERPKGSFSTLEIQRTEQGDSAMYLCASSLLAGLETQYFGPGTRLLVL.

The chain uses TRBV30 and TRBJ2-7; TRBD1 matches at 7 bases. Germline lookup yields CDR1 GTSNPN and CDR2 SVGIG (reference sequence). V trimming: 6 bases; J trimming: 6 bases; junction bases outside the gene matches: 8. The CDR3 sequence is 12 residues long. CDR3 DNA: TGTGCCTGTAGACAGGGACCCGCCGAGCAGTACTTC. This translates into CACRQGPAEQYF.

The V and J genes are TRBV12-3 or TRBV12-4 and TRBJ1-5; D might be TRBD1 (5 bases). Trimming cost V 5 bases and J 7 bases, with 12 bases left between them. The CDR3 spans 13 residues. The DNA for the CDR3 is TGTGCCAGCAGTCCAGACAGTCTCCAGCCCCAGCATTTT. Its translation is CASSPDSLQPQHF.